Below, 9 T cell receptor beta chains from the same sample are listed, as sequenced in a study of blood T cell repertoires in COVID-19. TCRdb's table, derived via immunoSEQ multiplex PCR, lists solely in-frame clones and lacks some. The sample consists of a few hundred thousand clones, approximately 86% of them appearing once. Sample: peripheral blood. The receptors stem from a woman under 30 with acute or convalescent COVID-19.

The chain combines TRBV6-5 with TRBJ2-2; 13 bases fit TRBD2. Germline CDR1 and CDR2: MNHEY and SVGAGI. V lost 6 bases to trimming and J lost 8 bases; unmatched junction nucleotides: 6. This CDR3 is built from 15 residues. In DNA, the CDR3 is TGTGCCAGCAGAGGACTAGCGGGAGTCTCTGGGGAGCTGTTTTTT. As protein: CASRGLAGVSGELFF.

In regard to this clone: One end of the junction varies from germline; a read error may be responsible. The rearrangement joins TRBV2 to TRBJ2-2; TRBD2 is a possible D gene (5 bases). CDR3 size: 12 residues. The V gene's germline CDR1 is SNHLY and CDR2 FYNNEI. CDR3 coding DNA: TGTGCCGGAGGACCGAAGACCGGGGAGCTGTTTTTT. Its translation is CAGGPKTGELFF.

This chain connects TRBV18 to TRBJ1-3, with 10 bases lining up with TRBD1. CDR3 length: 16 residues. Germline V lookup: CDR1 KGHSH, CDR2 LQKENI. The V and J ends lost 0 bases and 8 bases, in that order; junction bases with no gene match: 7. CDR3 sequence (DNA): TGTGCCAGCTCACCACCGTCTCGGACAGGGGGTGACACCATATATTTT. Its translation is CASSPPSRTGGDTIYF.

DNA for the CDR3: TGTGCCAGCAGTGTGGCGGGAGCCAAGTACACAGATACGCAGTATTTT. It yields the protein CASSVAGAKYTDTQYF. The chain joins TRBV2 to TRBJ2-3; TRBD2 agrees at 7 bases. This CDR3 region has 16 residues. From germline, CDR1 is SNHLY and CDR2 FYNNEI. Trimming removed 4 bases from V and 2 bases from J; junction bases left unmatched: 9. The complete variable domain, with remaining parts taken from reference TRBV2 and TRBJ2-3, reads EPEVTQTPSHQVTQMGQEVILRCVPISNHLYFYWYRQILGQKVEFLVSFYNNEISEKSEIFDDQFSVERPDGSNFTLKIRSTKLEDSAMYFCASSVAGAKYTDTQYFGPGTRLTVL.

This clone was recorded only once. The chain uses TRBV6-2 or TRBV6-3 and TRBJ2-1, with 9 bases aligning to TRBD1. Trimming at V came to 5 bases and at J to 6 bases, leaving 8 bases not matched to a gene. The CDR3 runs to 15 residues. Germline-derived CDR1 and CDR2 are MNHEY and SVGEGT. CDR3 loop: CASSHRGLAGNEQFF. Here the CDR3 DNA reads TGTGCCAGCAGTCACAGGGGGCTGGCGGGCAATGAGCAGTTCTTC.

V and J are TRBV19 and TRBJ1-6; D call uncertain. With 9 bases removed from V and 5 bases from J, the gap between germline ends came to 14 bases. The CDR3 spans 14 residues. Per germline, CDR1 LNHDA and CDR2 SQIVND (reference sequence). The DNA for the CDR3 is TGTGCCAGCAGTGATCAGGCACATAATTCACCCCTCCACTTT. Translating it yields CASSDQAHNSPLHF.

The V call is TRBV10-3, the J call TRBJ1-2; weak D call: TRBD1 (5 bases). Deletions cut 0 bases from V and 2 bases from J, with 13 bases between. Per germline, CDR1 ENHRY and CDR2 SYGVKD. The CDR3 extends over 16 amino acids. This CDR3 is CAISESQGRGNYGYTF. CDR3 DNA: TGTGCCATCAGTGAGTCGCAGGGCAGAGGAAACTATGGCTACACCTTC.

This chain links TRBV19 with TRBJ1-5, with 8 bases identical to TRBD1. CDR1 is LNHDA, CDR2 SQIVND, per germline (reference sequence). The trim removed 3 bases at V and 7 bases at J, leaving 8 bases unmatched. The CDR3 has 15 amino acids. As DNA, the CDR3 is TGTGCCAGTAGTATTCGGCAGGGGGCGAGCCAGCCCCAGCATTTT. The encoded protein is CASSIRQGASQPQHF.

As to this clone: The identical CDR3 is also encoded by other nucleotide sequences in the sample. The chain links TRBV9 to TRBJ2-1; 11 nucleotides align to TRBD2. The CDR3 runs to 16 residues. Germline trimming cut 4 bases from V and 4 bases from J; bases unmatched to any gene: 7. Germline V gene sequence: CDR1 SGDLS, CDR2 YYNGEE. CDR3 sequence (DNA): TGTGCCAGCAGCCCGACCGGGACTAGCGGTTACAATGAGCAGTTCTTC. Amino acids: CASSPTGTSGYNEQFF.